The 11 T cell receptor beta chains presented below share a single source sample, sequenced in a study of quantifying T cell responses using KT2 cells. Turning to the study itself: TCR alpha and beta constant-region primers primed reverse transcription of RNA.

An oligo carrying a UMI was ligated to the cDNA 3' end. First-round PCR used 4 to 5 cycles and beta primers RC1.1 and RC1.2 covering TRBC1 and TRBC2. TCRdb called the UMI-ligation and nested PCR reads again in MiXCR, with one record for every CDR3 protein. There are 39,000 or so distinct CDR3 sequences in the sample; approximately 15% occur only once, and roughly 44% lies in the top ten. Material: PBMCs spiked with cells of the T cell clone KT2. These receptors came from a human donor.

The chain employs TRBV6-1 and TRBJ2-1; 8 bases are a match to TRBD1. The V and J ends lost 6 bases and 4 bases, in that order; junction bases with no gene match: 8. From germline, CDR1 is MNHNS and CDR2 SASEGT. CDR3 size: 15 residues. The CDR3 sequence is CASSVGTGTYNEQFF. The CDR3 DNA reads TGTGCCAGCAGCGTTGGGACAGGAACATACAATGAGCAGTTCTTC.

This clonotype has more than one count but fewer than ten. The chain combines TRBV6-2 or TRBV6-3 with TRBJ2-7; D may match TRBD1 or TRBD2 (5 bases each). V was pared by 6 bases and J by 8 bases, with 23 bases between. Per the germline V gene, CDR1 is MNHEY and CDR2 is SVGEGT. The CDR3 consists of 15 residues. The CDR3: CASRGEGFGEVKQYF. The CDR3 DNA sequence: TGTGCCAGCAGGGGGGAAGGGTTCGGAGAAGTGAAGCAGTACTTC.

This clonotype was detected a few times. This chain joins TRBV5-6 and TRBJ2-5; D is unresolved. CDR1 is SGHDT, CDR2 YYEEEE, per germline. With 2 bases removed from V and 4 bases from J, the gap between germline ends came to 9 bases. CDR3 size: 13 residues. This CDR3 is CASSFKVSETQYF. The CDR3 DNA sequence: TGTGCCAGCAGCTTCAAAGTCTCAGAGACCCAGTACTTC.

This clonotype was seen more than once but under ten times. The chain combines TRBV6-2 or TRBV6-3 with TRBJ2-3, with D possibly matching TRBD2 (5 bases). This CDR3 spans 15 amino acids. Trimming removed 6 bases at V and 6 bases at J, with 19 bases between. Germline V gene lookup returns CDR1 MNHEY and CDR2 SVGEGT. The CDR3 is CASREVGAGMDTQYF. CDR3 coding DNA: TGTGCCAGCAGGGAAGTCGGAGCCGGGATGGATACGCAGTATTTT.

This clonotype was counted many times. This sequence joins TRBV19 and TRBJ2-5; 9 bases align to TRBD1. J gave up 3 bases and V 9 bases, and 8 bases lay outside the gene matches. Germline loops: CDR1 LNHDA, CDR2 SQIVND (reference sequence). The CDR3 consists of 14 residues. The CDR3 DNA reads TGTGCCAGCCGGGACAGGGAAATTAAAGAGACCCAGTACTTC. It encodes CASRDREIKETQYF. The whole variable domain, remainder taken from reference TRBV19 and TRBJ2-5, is DGGITQSPKYLFRKEGQNVTLSCEQNLNHDAMYWYRQDPGQGLRLIYYSQIVNDFQKGDIAEGYSVSREKKESFPLTVTSAQKNPTAFYLCASRDREIKETQYFGPGTRLLVL.

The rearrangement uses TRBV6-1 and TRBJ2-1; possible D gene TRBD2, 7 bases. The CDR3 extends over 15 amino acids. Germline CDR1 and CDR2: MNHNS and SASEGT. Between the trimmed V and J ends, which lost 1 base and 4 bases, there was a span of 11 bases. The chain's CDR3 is CASSEGAGAYNEQFF. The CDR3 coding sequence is TGTGCCAGCAGTGAAGGGGCGGGGGCTTACAATGAGCAGTTCTTC.

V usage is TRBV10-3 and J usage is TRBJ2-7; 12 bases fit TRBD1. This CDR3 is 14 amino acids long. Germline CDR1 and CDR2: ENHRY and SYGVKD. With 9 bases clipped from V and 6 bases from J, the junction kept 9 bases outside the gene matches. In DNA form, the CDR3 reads TGTGCCATAGAACCGGGACAGGGGGCCGGCGAGCAGTACTTC. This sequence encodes CAIEPGQGAGEQYF.

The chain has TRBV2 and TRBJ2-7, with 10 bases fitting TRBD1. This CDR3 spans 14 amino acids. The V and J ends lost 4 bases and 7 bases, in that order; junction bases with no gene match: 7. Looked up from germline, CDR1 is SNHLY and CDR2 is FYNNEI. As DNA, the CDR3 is TGTGCCAGCAGTGTGGACAGGGGGACTGGGGAGCAGTACTTC. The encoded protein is CASSVDRGTGEQYF.

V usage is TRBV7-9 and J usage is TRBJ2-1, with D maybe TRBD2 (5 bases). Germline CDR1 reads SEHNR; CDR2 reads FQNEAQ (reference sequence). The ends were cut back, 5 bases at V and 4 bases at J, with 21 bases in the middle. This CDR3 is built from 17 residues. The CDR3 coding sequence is TGTGCCAGCAGCCGAACCCTCTCCGCGGGCCTTTACAATGAGCAGTTCTTC. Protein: CASSRTLSAGLYNEQFF.

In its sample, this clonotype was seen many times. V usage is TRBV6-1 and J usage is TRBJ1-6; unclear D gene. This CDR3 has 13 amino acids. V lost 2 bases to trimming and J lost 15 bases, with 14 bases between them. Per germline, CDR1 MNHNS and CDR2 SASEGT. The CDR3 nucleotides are TGTGCCAGCAGTGAAAAGAAGCGCACTCACCTCCACTTT. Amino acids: CASSEKKRTHLHF.

The CDR3 DNA reads TGTGCCAGCAGCACCCGGACAGGGTCCGACGAGCAGTACTTC. It translates to CASSTRTGSDEQYF. This chain connects TRBV7-9 to TRBJ2-7; 8 bases fit TRBD1. Germline CDR1 is SEHNR and CDR2 is FQNEAQ (reference sequence). V shed 5 bases, J shed 5 bases, and the junction held 8 bases outside the gene matches. The CDR3 is made up of 14 amino acids.